The sequence of this T cell receptor (beta chain) was determined in a study of T cell responses to AZD1222 COVID-19 vaccine (TCRdb year 2021). At the level of the whole study: AZD1222 recipients given second doses at about 4 weeks or at about 12 weeks were pooled, since spike-specific TCR depth and breadth were not found to differ between the two schedules. A total of under 250 trial participants underwent TCR sequencing, of whom roughly 210 had received two doses of AZD1222 and roughly 26 had received two doses of the MenACWY control vaccine. Trial participants were enrolled by age into subgroups of 18-55, 56-69 and 70-plus years, and around 150, 29 and 61 TCR-sequenced participants, respectively, were included in these subgroups.

The CDR3 regions of human TCRbeta chains were subjected to immunosequencing. Concerning the study's data processing: TCRs in the repertoires were compared against a reference library of SARS-CoV-2-specific TCRs that had been generated with the MIRA antigen-specificity platform. Breadth meant the fraction of unique TCRs that were SARS-CoV-2-associated, whereas depth meant the fraction of total T cells that were SARS-CoV-2-associated. Using the MIRA data, each spike-specific TCR was assigned both to the spike region to which the TCR was reactive and to a CD4 or CD8 class. Log10-transformed breadth and depth values were compared by one-way ANOVA with Sidak's multiple comparisons tests. Here the immuneACCESS table is served through TCRdb, limited to in-frame sequences with V and J called. Missing clones are a known gap in these copies; in checked studies unresolved V genes cover under half, and the rest lacks a known reason. V and J calls and clone size are as listed in that table; D and trimming were resolved from the DNA. Counted in this sample were around 150,000 clones; 90% of them appeared once. Clones ranked in the top ten supply around 3.6% of the sample.

CDR1 MNHEY and CDR2 SVGAGI were looked up in the germline V gene. The CDR3 contains 10 residues, cysteine and phenylalanine counted. Kept here is only the CDR3 DNA, which spans 30 bases and is read in frame from base 1. On the study overall, not on this receptor specifically: Conclusions about previously exposed vaccinees are limited, since just five or six AZD1222 recipients were seropositive for SARS-CoV-2 at baseline. Reportedly, almost half of the unique spike-specific TCRs recognized epitopes lying outside the regions that are mutated in the B.1.351 and B.1.1.7 variants. In the small 56-69-year group, the increase in depth fell short of significance, most likely because of low power. Participants were mostly white British and included more females than males, and it was suggested by the authors that clonal diversity may have been underestimated. Because no day 14 peak-response samples were available, repertoires were characterized only after the peak T cell response. Spike-specific TCR breadth and depth rose significantly after two AZD1222 doses compared with day 0 and with MenACWY recipients. The whole spike protein was spanned by vaccine-associated CD4 TCRs, and dominant responses were seen in regions 160-218 and 743-854.

As regards this clone: The antigen this receptor binds is unknown. At one of its ends the junction is not consistent with the germline gene, which may arise from a read error.

The time point label, as the study defines it: baseline before first vaccination. Vaccinee samples came from UK trials COV001 and COV002, including a single-blind randomized controlled phase 2/3 trial of AZD1222 (ChAdOx1 nCoV-19) in healthy adults. For TCRbeta chain sequencing, PBMC samples were collected from trial participants at day 0 and at day 28 after the second dose. The receptor was isolated from an adult in good health. The source was peripheral blood, collected on day 0 of AZD1222 vaccination. The chain is assembled from TRBV6-5 and TRBJ1-3; a confident D gene designation cannot be given. The DNA is TGTGCCATCCTAACCCACCGATTAAATTTT. This yields the protein CAILTHRLNF.